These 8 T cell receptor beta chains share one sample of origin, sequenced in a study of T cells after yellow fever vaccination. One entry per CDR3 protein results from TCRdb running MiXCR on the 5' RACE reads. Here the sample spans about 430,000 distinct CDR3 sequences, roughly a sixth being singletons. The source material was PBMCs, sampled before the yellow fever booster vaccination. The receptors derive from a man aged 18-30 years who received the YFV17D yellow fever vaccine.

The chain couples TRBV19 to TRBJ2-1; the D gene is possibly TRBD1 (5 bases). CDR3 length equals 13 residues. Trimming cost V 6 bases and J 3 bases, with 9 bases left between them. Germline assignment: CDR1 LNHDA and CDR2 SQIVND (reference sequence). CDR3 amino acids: CASSRVFYNEQFF. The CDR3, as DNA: TGTGCCAGTAGCAGGGTCTTCTACAATGAGCAGTTCTTC.

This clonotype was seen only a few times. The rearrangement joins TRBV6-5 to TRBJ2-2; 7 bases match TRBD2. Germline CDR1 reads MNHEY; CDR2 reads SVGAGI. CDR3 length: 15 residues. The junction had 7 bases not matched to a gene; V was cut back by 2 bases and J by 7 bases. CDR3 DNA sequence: TGTGCCAGCAGTTACCGACTAGCCTTGGGCGGGGAGCTGTTTTTT. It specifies CASSYRLALGGELFF.

As DNA, the CDR3 is TGTGCCAGCAGTCACACAGGGGACACCGGGGAGCTGTTTTTT. As protein: CASSHTGDTGELFF. This chain uses TRBV6-6 with TRBJ2-2, with 7 bases that match TRBD1. V lost 5 bases, J lost 3 bases, and 3 bases stayed unmatched. CDR3 length: 14 residues. Germline V gene data show CDR1 as MNHNY and CDR2 as SVGAGI (reference sequence).

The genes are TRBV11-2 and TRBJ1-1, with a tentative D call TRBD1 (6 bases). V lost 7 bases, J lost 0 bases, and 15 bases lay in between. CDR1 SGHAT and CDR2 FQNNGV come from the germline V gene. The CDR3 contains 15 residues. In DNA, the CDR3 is TGTGCCAGCACCCCTGGACAGTTGATGAACACTGAAGCTTTCTTT. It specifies CASTPGQLMNTEAFF.

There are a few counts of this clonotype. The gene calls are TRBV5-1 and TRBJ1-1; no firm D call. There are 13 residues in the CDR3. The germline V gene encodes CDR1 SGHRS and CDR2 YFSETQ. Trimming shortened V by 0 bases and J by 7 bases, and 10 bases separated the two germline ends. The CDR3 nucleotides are TGCGCCAGCAGCTTGGCCTCCGGCCGTGAAGCTTTCTTT. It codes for CASSLASGREAFF.

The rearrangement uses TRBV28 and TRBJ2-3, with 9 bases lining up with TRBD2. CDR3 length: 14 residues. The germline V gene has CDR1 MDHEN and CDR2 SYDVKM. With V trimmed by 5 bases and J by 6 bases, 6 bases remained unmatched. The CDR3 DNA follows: TGTGCCAGCAGTAAGACTAGCGGAGCTGATACGCAGTATTTT. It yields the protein CASSKTSGADTQYF. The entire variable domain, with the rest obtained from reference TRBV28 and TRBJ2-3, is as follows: DVKVTQSSRYLVKRTGEKVFLECVQDMDHENMFWYRQDPGLGLRLIYFSYDVKMKEKGDIPEGYSVSREKKERFSLILESASTNQTSMYLCASSKTSGADTQYFGPGTRLTVL.

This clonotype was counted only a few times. CDR3 sequence reads: CASSQGHPANTGELFF. The CDR3 DNA is TGTGCCAGCAGCCAGGGACACCCAGCGAACACCGGGGAGCTGTTTTTT. The rearrangement joins TRBV7-2 to TRBJ2-2; TRBD1 might be the D (6 bases). Germline V lookup: CDR1 SGHTA, CDR2 FQGNSA. CDR3 length: 16 amino acids. The ends were cut back, 5 bases at V and 0 bases at J, with 13 bases in the middle. The whole variable domain, filled in from reference TRBV7-2 and TRBJ2-2, reads GAGVSQSPSNKVTEKGKDVELRCDPISGHTALYWYRQSLGQGLEFLIYFQGNSAPDKSGLPSDRFSAERTGGSVSTLTIQRTQQEDSAVYLCASSQGHPANTGELFFGEGSRLTVL.

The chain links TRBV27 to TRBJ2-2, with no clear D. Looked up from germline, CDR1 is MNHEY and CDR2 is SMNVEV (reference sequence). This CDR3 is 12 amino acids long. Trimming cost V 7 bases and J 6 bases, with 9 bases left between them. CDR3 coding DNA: TGTGCCAGCACCTCGGGTCCCGGGGAGCTGTTTTTT. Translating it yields CASTSGPGELFF.